Listed below are T cell receptor beta chains from one sample, sequenced in a study of cytomegalovirus exposure and HLA in healthy donors. The data were produced by immunoSEQ multiplex PCR, yet TCRdb's version contains in-frame clones alone and is incomplete. The data contain some 46,000 clones, about 93% of them singletons. Sequencing was carried out using PBMCs. Source of these receptors: a young man in good health and CMV-seronegative. CDR3s include the opening cysteine and the closing phenylalanine or tryptophan. Clone size is not always given. Where it is, it says once, few, many or a class for expanded clones.

cdr3_length: 17
v_call: TRBV10-3
j_call: TRBJ2-7
clone_size: once
cdr3_aa: CAISGPPPGQHSYEQYF

cdr3_length: 16
v_call: TRBV15
j_call: TRBJ2-1
clone_size: NA
cdr3_aa: CATSRDRVVVHNEQFF

cdr3_length: 13
v_call: TRBV2
j_call: TRBJ2-5
clone_size: NA
cdr3_aa: CASTPSGAETQYF

cdr3_length: 15
v_call: TRBV7-2
j_call: TRBJ2-7
clone_size: NA
cdr3_aa: CASSLVTGSDYEQYF

cdr3_length: 15
v_call: TRBV7-9
j_call: TRBJ1-2
clone_size: NA
cdr3_aa: CASSTSQGVDYGYTF

cdr3_length: 13
v_call: TRBV6-6
j_call: TRBJ1-1
clone_size: NA
cdr3_aa: CASSYSTGTEAFF

cdr3_length: 12
v_call: TRBV6-5
j_call: TRBJ2-7
clone_size: NA
cdr3_aa: CASSARQGPQYF

cdr3_length: 18
v_call: TRBV27
j_call: TRBJ2-7
clone_size: NA
cdr3_aa: CASSPRLAGGRSPYEQYF

cdr3_length: 15
v_call: TRBV9
j_call: TRBJ2-1
clone_size: NA
cdr3_aa: CASRRGVAGADEQFF

cdr3_length: 16
v_call: TRBV7-9
j_call: NA
clone_size: NA
cdr3_aa: CASSRIQGALSYEQYF

cdr3_length: 16
v_call: TRBV4-2
j_call: TRBJ2-3
clone_size: NA
cdr3_aa: CASSPRGRGGTDTQYF

cdr3_length: 14
v_call: TRBV7-8
j_call: TRBJ2-7
clone_size: few
cdr3_aa: CASSETGGPYEQYF

cdr3_length: 15
v_call: TRBV18
j_call: TRBJ2-3
clone_size: NA
cdr3_aa: CASSPDGQGIDTQYF

cdr3_length: 15
v_call: TRBV9
j_call: TRBJ2-5
clone_size: NA
cdr3_aa: CASSPMQGVIETQYF

cdr3_length: 13
v_call: TRBV7-6
j_call: TRBJ2-7
clone_size: NA
cdr3_aa: CASSSGVRYEQYF

cdr3_length: 18
v_call: TRBV10-3
j_call: TRBJ1-3
clone_size: NA
cdr3_aa: CAISASPGQGVSGNTIYF

cdr3_length: 15
v_call: TRBV11-2
j_call: TRBJ2-1
clone_size: NA
cdr3_aa: CASRKRTGLLNEQFF

cdr3_length: 15
v_call: TRBV9
j_call: TRBJ2-3
clone_size: once
cdr3_aa: CASSVEVHRGNTQYF

cdr3_length: 14
v_call: TRBV2
j_call: TRBJ1-2
clone_size: NA
cdr3_aa: CASSERQGASGYTF

cdr3_length: 14
v_call: TRBV15
j_call: TRBJ1-3
clone_size: NA
cdr3_aa: CATSTRTDGNTIYF

cdr3_length: 15
v_call: TRBV7-2
j_call: TRBJ1-4
clone_size: NA
cdr3_aa: CASSLTFGTGEKLFF

cdr3_length: 13
v_call: TRBV11-3
j_call: TRBJ2-2
clone_size: once
cdr3_aa: CASSLDGVGELFF

cdr3_length: 18
v_call: TRBV19
j_call: TRBJ1-1
clone_size: NA
cdr3_aa: CASSSYYLQGPENTEAFF

cdr3_length: 15
v_call: TRBV7-2
j_call: TRBJ2-7
clone_size: NA
cdr3_aa: CASSLVRGGAFEQYF

cdr3_length: 15
v_call: TRBV11-1
j_call: TRBJ2-7
clone_size: NA
cdr3_aa: CASTDSGSISYEQYF

cdr3_length: 13
v_call: TRBV11-2
j_call: TRBJ1-1
clone_size: NA
cdr3_aa: CASSPSSGVGAFF

cdr3_length: 20
v_call: TRBV11-3
j_call: TRBJ2-1
clone_size: NA
cdr3_aa: CASSLGGGWTSVTSYNEQFF

cdr3_length: 16
v_call: TRBV29-1
j_call: TRBJ2-7
clone_size: NA
cdr3_aa: CSVEGRGAGSSYEQYF

cdr3_length: 16
v_call: TRBV4-1
j_call: TRBJ2-7
clone_size: NA
cdr3_aa: CASSGQTSGRRYEQYF

cdr3_length: 13
v_call: TRBV19
j_call: TRBJ2-1
clone_size: NA
cdr3_aa: CASEGVNDNEQFF

cdr3_length: 15
v_call: TRBV6-1
j_call: TRBJ2-7
clone_size: NA
cdr3_aa: CASSAGTGYFNEQYF

cdr3_length: 19
v_call: TRBV7-9
j_call: TRBJ2-4
clone_size: NA
cdr3_aa: CASSSQHLTSGLAKNIQYF

cdr3_length: 15
v_call: TRBV28
j_call: TRBJ2-5
clone_size: NA
cdr3_aa: CASSGSGRSQETQYF

cdr3_length: 13
v_call: TRBV7-9
j_call: TRBJ2-2
clone_size: NA
cdr3_aa: CASSQAWTGELFF

cdr3_length: 13
v_call: TRBV19
j_call: TRBJ1-4
clone_size: NA
cdr3_aa: CASSPDSNEKLFF

cdr3_length: 20
v_call: TRBV14
j_call: TRBJ2-3
clone_size: NA
cdr3_aa: CASSQDFAGFRDRGPDTQYF

cdr3_length: 15
v_call: TRBV5-4
j_call: TRBJ2-5
clone_size: NA
cdr3_aa: CASSSRSGGEETQYF

cdr3_length: 15
v_call: TRBV28
j_call: TRBJ2-7
clone_size: once
cdr3_aa: CASSPLAGTAREQYF

cdr3_length: 14
v_call: TRBV5-4
j_call: TRBJ1-5
clone_size: NA
cdr3_aa: CASSLQGSNQPQHF

cdr3_length: 14
v_call: TRBV19
j_call: TRBJ2-3
clone_size: NA
cdr3_aa: CATKVQGFTDTQYF

cdr3_length: 14
v_call: TRBV6-5
j_call: TRBJ1-5
clone_size: NA
cdr3_aa: CASSPPGVNQPQHF

cdr3_length: 12
v_call: TRBV14
j_call: TRBJ2-5
clone_size: NA
cdr3_aa: CASSPTTETQYF

cdr3_length: 15
v_call: TRBV27
j_call: TRBJ2-5
clone_size: NA
cdr3_aa: CASSSGTGGQETQYF

cdr3_length: 11
v_call: TRBV20-1
j_call: TRBJ1-2
clone_size: NA
cdr3_aa: CSAPGQGGYTF

cdr3_length: 18
v_call: TRBV4-2
j_call: TRBJ2-1
clone_size: NA
cdr3_aa: CASSPGTSGGFEYNEQFF

cdr3_length: 15
v_call: TRBV4-2
j_call: TRBJ1-2
clone_size: NA
cdr3_aa: CASSQPQGANYGYTF

cdr3_length: 15
v_call: TRBV2
j_call: TRBJ1-5
clone_size: NA
cdr3_aa: CASSTRTVGNQPQHF

cdr3_length: 15
v_call: TRBV2
j_call: TRBJ2-1
clone_size: NA
cdr3_aa: CASSEKQGVDNEQFF

cdr3_length: 13
v_call: TRBV6-1
j_call: TRBJ2-5
clone_size: NA
cdr3_aa: CAGGTEGQETQYF

cdr3_length: 14
v_call: TRBV6-5
j_call: TRBJ1-5
clone_size: NA
cdr3_aa: CASAFGRGHQPQHF

cdr3_length: 16
v_call: TRBV6-1
j_call: TRBJ2-5
clone_size: NA
cdr3_aa: CASSEDSSGHQETQYF

cdr3_length: 16
v_call: TRBV11-2
j_call: TRBJ2-7
clone_size: NA
cdr3_aa: CASSSSGGAETYEQYF

cdr3_length: 15
v_call: TRBV11-2
j_call: TRBJ2-5
clone_size: few
cdr3_aa: CASSTQAGNQETQYF

cdr3_length: 15
v_call: TRBV6-1
j_call: TRBJ2-1
clone_size: NA
cdr3_aa: CASRIAGSSYNEQFF

cdr3_length: 14
v_call: TRBV15
j_call: TRBJ2-5
clone_size: NA
cdr3_aa: CATSIGTGEETQYF

cdr3_length: 17
v_call: TRBV18
j_call: TRBJ2-1
clone_size: once
cdr3_aa: CASSPRGLAGGPDEQFF

cdr3_length: 14
v_call: TRBV7-3
j_call: TRBJ2-1
clone_size: NA
cdr3_aa: CASSLIGGNNEQFF

cdr3_length: 14
v_call: TRBV19
j_call: TRBJ2-1
clone_size: NA
cdr3_aa: CASRTSGSDNEQFF

cdr3_length: 14
v_call: TRBV7-2
j_call: TRBJ1-5
clone_size: NA
cdr3_aa: CASSPSGDVQPQHF

cdr3_length: 16
v_call: TRBV16
j_call: TRBJ1-5
clone_size: NA
cdr3_aa: CASSQYLGESNQPQHF